This record looks at one T cell receptor (beta chain) sequence and its context. Its target is unknown. The data were obtained in a study of OX40 agonist ivuxolimab in advanced cancers. For the study at large: Ivuxolimab is an agonistic anti-OX40 (CD134) antibody, and patients were treated with it. Patients with prior anti-PD-1, anti-PD-L1 or anti-CTLA-4 therapy were eligible; about 41% had some. Cohort: 80% to 85% men, mean age 60, aged roughly 20 to 79.

This CDR3 spans 13 amino acids. Germline V gives CDR1 SNHLY, CDR2 FYNNEI. V was pared by 10 bases and J by 7 bases, with 19 bases between. Libraries were prepared by immunoSEQ multiplex PCR; TCRdb keeps only in-frame clonotypes and omits some of them. In the table there are around 53,000 clones, about four fifths of which are singletons. Study-wide results and limits: Circulating CD4+ and CD8+ T cells showed clonal expansion by week 6 at 0.1 to 3.0 mg/kg.

The receptor was isolated from an adult with an advanced solid tumor such as melanoma, head and neck, liver or kidney cancer. The chain joins TRBV2 to TRBJ1-2, with a weak D call TRBD1 (6 bases). The sample consisted of CD4+ or CD8+ T cells sorted from blood, taken in a trial of the OX40 agonist ivuxolimab. The CDR3 sequence is CATLDSPVRGYTF. CDR3 nucleotides: TGTGCCACCCTGGACAGTCCCGTTCGTGGCTACACCTTC.